Presented here are 17 T cell receptor beta chains from one specimen sequenced in a study of blood T cell repertoires in COVID-19. Some clones are missing from TCRdb's copy, which holds only in-frame ones; the method was immunoSEQ multiplex PCR. The sample lists some 380,000 clones, 70% to 85% seen once, with 0.85% to 1.2% in the top ten. Sequencing was done on a sample of peripheral blood. The origin of the receptors is a human donor with acute or convalescent COVID-19. The donor label of this sample is uncertain.

This chain links TRBV19 with TRBJ1-1, with 8 positions matching TRBD1. This CDR3 comprises 12 residues. Trimming at V came to 9 bases and at J to 10 bases, leaving 10 bases not matched to a gene. Per germline, CDR1 LNHDA and CDR2 SQIVND (reference sequence). The CDR3 reads CASTDRVYGAFF. The CDR3 region has the DNA TGTGCCAGCACGGACAGGGTATATGGAGCTTTCTTT.

This sequence joins TRBV6-1 and TRBJ1-2, with TRBD1 identical over 10 bases. Germline loops: CDR1 MNHNS, CDR2 SASEGT. The CDR3 has 16 amino acids. V trimming: 2 bases; J trimming: 4 bases; junction bases outside the gene matches: 7. The CDR3 DNA sequence: TGTGCCAGCAGTGAACGGTTTGGGGACAGGGGCTATGGCTACACCTTC. Its translation: CASSERFGDRGYGYTF.

V usage is TRBV5-4 and J usage is TRBJ1-5; 9 bases agree with TRBD1. The length of the CDR3 is 15 residues. V trimming: 3 bases; J trimming: 7 bases; junction bases outside the gene matches: 8. Germline V gene sequence: CDR1 SGHNT, CDR2 YYREEE (reference sequence). The CDR3 DNA reads as TGTGCCAGCAGCTCGGACAGACAGGGGGTGCAGCCCCAGCATTTT. The encoded protein is CASSSDRQGVQPQHF.

V and J are TRBV30 and TRBJ1-1; D gene uncertain. The V and J ends lost 2 bases and 5 bases respectively, with 18 bases between them. Per germline, CDR1 GTSNPN and CDR2 SVGIG (reference sequence). This CDR3 spans 15 amino acids. The CDR3 DNA reads TGTGCCTGGAGTCCCTCCTTAGGTGGGAGGACTGAAGCTTTCTTT. Translated: CAWSPSLGGRTEAFF. The full variable domain, with the rest looked up from reference TRBV30 and TRBJ1-1, is SQTIHQWPATLVQPVGSPLSLECTVEGTSNPNLYWYRQAAGRGLQLLFYSVGIGQISSEVPQNLSASRPQDRQFILSSKKLLLSDSGFYLCAWSPSLGGRTEAFFGQGTRLTVV.

The CDR3 loop reads CASREDRVGANVLTF. CDR3 nucleotides: TGTGCCAGCAGGGAGGACAGGGTTGGGGCCAACGTCCTGACTTTC. V is TRBV2 and J is TRBJ2-6; TRBD1 aligns across 8 bases. The germline CDR1 and CDR2 sequences are SNHLY and FYNNEI. There are 15 residues in the CDR3. The ends lost 6 bases at V and 3 bases at J; junction bases unmatched: 4.

The gene calls are TRBV12-3 or TRBV12-4 and TRBJ2-7; a weak D match, TRBD2 (6 bases). The CDR3 covers 12 residues. V lost 7 bases to trimming and J lost 5 bases, with 12 bases between them. This CDR3 reads CASMEGGDEQYF. CDR3 nucleotides: TGTGCCAGCATGGAGGGCGGCGACGAGCAGTACTTC.

The chain links TRBV28 to TRBJ1-2, with 8 bases that match TRBD1. The CDR3 totals 15 residues. The germline V gene encodes CDR1 MDHEN and CDR2 SYDVKM. J lost 0 bases, V lost 5 bases, and 5 bases had no gene match. The CDR3 here is CASSRGTGANYGYTF. The CDR3 DNA is TGTGCCAGCAGTAGAGGGACAGGCGCTAACTATGGCTACACCTTC.

The chain links TRBV14 to TRBJ1-2; D is unclear. Germline V gene data show CDR1 as SGHDN and CDR2 as FVKESK. The CDR3 loop spans 12 amino acids. The V end lost 3 bases, the J end lost 8 bases, and 10 bases lay between the germline ends. The CDR3 DNA sequence: TGTGCCAGCAGCCACGGAGGGTACGGCTACACCTTC. Translation: CASSHGGYGYTF. Combining the CDR3 with reference TRBV14 and TRBJ1-2 gives the whole variable domain EAGVTQFPSHSVIEKGQTVTLRCDPISGHDNLYWYRRVMGKEIKFLLHFVKESKQDESGMPNNRFLAERTGGTYSTLKVQPAELEDSGVYFCASSHGGYGYTFGSGTRLTVV.

The chain has TRBV6-5 and TRBJ1-2, with 8 bases aligning to TRBD1. V was clipped by 5 bases and J by 4 bases; unmatched bases: 3. The CDR3 totals 13 residues. Germline V gene lookup returns CDR1 MNHEY and CDR2 SVGAGI. This CDR3 is CASSRTGLYGYTF. For the CDR3, the DNA is TGTGCCAGCAGTCGGACAGGGCTCTATGGCTACACCTTC.

The chain combines TRBV18 with TRBJ2-1; TRBD2 matches at 7 bases. CDR1 is KGHSH and CDR2 is LQKENI in the germline V gene. CDR3 length: 12 residues. The junction had 7 bases not matched to a gene; V was cut back by 8 bases and J by 9 bases. The CDR3 coding sequence is TGTGCCAGCCGGGGAGGGCTTGGTGAGCAGTTCTTC. It translates to CASRGGLGEQFF.

The gene calls are TRBV6-6 and TRBJ2-1; D is perhaps TRBD2 (6 bases). Germline CDR1 is MNHNY and CDR2 is SVGAGI (reference sequence). The CDR3 length is 14 residues. V was cut by 2 bases and J by 4 bases, with 9 bases left in between. This CDR3 is CASSYGGVYNEQFF. The CDR3, as DNA: TGTGCCAGCAGTTACGGCGGGGTATACAATGAGCAGTTCTTC.

The CDR3, as DNA: TGTGCCAGCAGCTTAGCCAGGGGGCGAACCGGGGAGCTGTTTTTT. This codes for CASSLARGRTGELFF. The genes are TRBV13 and TRBJ2-2; 8 bases fit TRBD1. Germline values: CDR1 PRHDT, CDR2 FYEKMQ (reference sequence). The CDR3 sequence is 15 residues long. The V gene end was trimmed by 1 base and the J gene end by 5 bases; junction bases not matched to a gene: 3.

The V gene is TRBV5-4, the J gene TRBJ1-4; D is ambiguous. The V gene's germline CDR1 is SGHNT and CDR2 YYREEE (reference sequence). Deletions cut 4 bases from V and 0 bases from J, with 10 bases between. This CDR3 spans 15 amino acids. CDR3 amino acids: CASSPRVATNEKLFF. CDR3 in DNA: TGTGCCAGCAGCCCCCGGGTTGCAACTAATGAAAAACTGTTTTTT.

The V gene is TRBV7-9, the J gene TRBJ1-2, with D possibly being TRBD1 (5 bases). Trimming removed 5 bases from V and 7 bases from J, with 20 bases in between. Germline CDR1 reads SEHNR; CDR2 reads FQNEAQ (reference sequence). The CDR3 has 15 amino acids. In nucleotides, the CDR3 is TGTGCCAGCAGCCCCGAACCCCCGGCGGGACCTGGCTACACCTTC. Its protein product is CASSPEPPAGPGYTF.

V is TRBV28 and J is TRBJ1-5; D is perhaps TRBD1 (6 bases). The CDR3 is 12 residues long. Germline V gene sequence: CDR1 MDHEN, CDR2 SYDVKM. Trimming took off 5 bases at V and 9 bases at J, with 11 bases between the two ends. CDR3 bases: TGTGCCAGCAGTGAACAGGGCCGGCCCCAGCATTTT. Amino acid sequence: CASSEQGRPQHF.

V gene TRBV2 combines with J gene TRBJ2-3, with a possible D match to TRBD1 (6 bases). CDR1 is SNHLY and CDR2 is FYNNEI in the germline V gene. The CDR3 spans 15 residues. The V gene lost 1 base and the J gene lost 3 bases, with 11 bases spanning the gap. The CDR3 nucleotides are TGTGCCAGCAGTGAAGTACAGGGCTGGACAGATACGCAGTATTTT. Protein: CASSEVQGWTDTQYF.

CDR3 region: CATSDGRDSWETQYF. The CDR3 DNA sequence: TGTGCCACCAGTGACGGGCGGGACTCTTGGGAGACCCAGTACTTC. V is TRBV24-1 and J is TRBJ2-5; the D gene is possibly TRBD2 (6 bases). V gave up 4 bases and J gave up 5 bases, with 16 bases separating them. The CDR3 consists of 15 residues. Germline assignment: CDR1 KGHDR and CDR2 SFDVKD.